The entry below describes one TCR beta chain. These data come from a study of blood T cell repertoires in COVID-19. Study summary: Acute and convalescent COVID-19 samples came from the United States, Italy and Spain. The analysed material was cDNA or gDNA that came from T cells, B-cell-depleted T cells, or PBMCs.

Per the original methods: For nucleated cells, counts were estimated from reference gene primer amplification. Here immunoSEQ multiplex PCR was the method, and the copy in TCRdb shows in-frame clones only, minus some. The V and J calls and clone size were taken over from that table, and D and trimming were inferred from the DNA. Altogether a few hundred thousand clones are present, around nine tenths being singletons, with the ten largest covering roughly 1.9%. Germline CDR1 LNHDA, CDR2 SQIVND (reference sequence). V lost 1 base to trimming and J lost 3 bases, with 6 bases between them. The CDR3 has 13 amino acids.

This chain links TRBV19 with TRBJ1-1; D is possibly TRBD1 (6 bases). The TCR comes from a woman between 35 and 50 years old who had recovered from COVID-19. Sample: PBMCs or T cells enriched from blood (not recorded which). Here the CDR3 reads CASSIAGDTEAFF. The CDR3, as DNA: TGTGCCAGTAGTATAGCAGGGGACACTGAAGCTTTCTTT.